By sample fraction, the clone carrying this T cell receptor beta chain is medium-sized. This record belongs to a study of T cells in Graves' hyperthyroidism and ophthalmopathy. Fresh peripheral blood, under 13 ml, yielded the PBMCs. Amplified TCR beta CDR3 regions derived from RNA transcripts. The TCR CDR3 first-round RT-PCR relied on the HTBI primer set. TCRdb independently ran MiXCR on the multiplex PCR reads; one entry per CDR3 protein. The table lists 300,000 to 450,000 distinct CDR3 sequences, about a sixth of them singletons. Germline trimming cut 6 bases from V and 5 bases from J; bases unmatched to any gene: 4. The CDR3 is 14 residues long.

The sequenced sample consisted of blood. V gene TRBV12-3 or TRBV12-4 combines with J gene TRBJ2-3, with TRBD1 matching 11 bases. The receptor was isolated from a woman in her late teens or twenties with Graves' hyperthyroidism that later progressed to Graves' ophthalmopathy. CDR3 sequence: CASSSGTGGDTQYF. DNA for the CDR3: TGTGCCAGCAGCTCCGGGACAGGGGGAGATACGCAGTATTTT.